These 18 T cell receptor beta chains were sequenced from one sample in a study of identical twins. TCRdb reprocessed the 5' RACE reads via MiXCR and lists one record per CDR3 protein. The top ten hold roughly 1.8% of the sample, which has more than 650,000 distinct CDR3 sequences, roughly 6% seen once. Sample: naive T cells sorted from blood. The receptors were gathered from a man aged 18 to 30 in good health.

In regard to this clonotype: Just one base apart from a much larger clone, this may be a read error. Here the CDR3 DNA reads TGTGCCAGCAGTAGAACGCTGTGGGCTTTCTTT. This gives the protein CASSRTLWAFF. This chain uses TRBV12-3 or TRBV12-4 with TRBJ1-1; no firm D call. The CDR3 has 11 amino acids. The germline V and J ends were trimmed by 5 bases and 11 bases, with 12 bases remaining between them.

This chain connects TRBV7-9 to TRBJ2-1, with 7 nucleotides matching TRBD2. This CDR3 is built from 17 residues. The junction had 8 bases not matched to a gene; V was cut back by 1 base and J by 2 bases. CDR1 and CDR2 from the germline V gene are SEHNR and FQNEAQ (reference sequence). CDR3 DNA sequence: TGTGCCAGCAGCTTAGTCAACCGGCTAGCGGCCTACAATGAGCAGTTCTTC. The encoded protein is CASSLVNRLAAYNEQFF.

This clonotype occurred a few times. This rearrangement joins TRBV7-2 to TRBJ2-5; 8 bases line up with TRBD2. Per the germline V gene, CDR1 is SGHTA and CDR2 is FQGNSA. After removal of 3 bases from V and 0 bases from J, the junction contained 0 bases not matched to a gene. This CDR3 has 14 amino acids. CDR3 DNA: TGTGCCAGCAGCTTTAGCGGGAACCAAGAGACCCAGTACTTC. Protein sequence: CASSFSGNQETQYF.

This clonotype was seen many times. The J gene is TRBJ2-5, the V gene TRBV5-1, with D possibly TRBD2 on 6 matching bases. This CDR3 is built from 15 residues. Germline V lookup: CDR1 SGHRS, CDR2 YFSETQ. The V and J ends lost 4 bases and 5 bases respectively, with 18 bases between them. CDR3: CASSPTPGEEETQYF. CDR3 nucleotides: TGCGCCAGCAGCCCTACTCCGGGAGAGGAGGAGACCCAGTACTTC.

This clonotype was counted between two and nine times. This chain links TRBV29-1 with TRBJ2-5, with D possibly TRBD1 on 5 matching bases. The V gene's germline CDR1 is SQVTM and CDR2 ANQGSEA. The CDR3 totals 14 residues. The V gene lost 4 bases and the J gene lost 1 base, with 13 bases spanning the gap. DNA for the CDR3: TGCAGCGTTGCTAGGGGAATTTTCCAAGAGACCCAGTACTTC. Translated, it gives CSVARGIFQETQYF.

The V and J genes are TRBV3-1 and TRBJ2-1, with 9 positions matching TRBD2. The CDR3 contains 14 residues. Trimming removed 9 bases from V and 3 bases from J; junction bases left unmatched: 6. The germline CDR1 and CDR2 sequences are LGHDT and YNNKEL (reference sequence). The CDR3 reads CASGAAGGYNEQFF. DNA for the CDR3: TGTGCCAGTGGGGCAGCGGGAGGCTACAATGAGCAGTTCTTC.

There are many counts of this clonotype. The chain carries TRBV6-1 and TRBJ2-1; TRBD1 is a possible D gene (6 bases). Germline V gene data show CDR1 as MNHNS and CDR2 as SASEGT. The germline V and J ends were trimmed by 6 bases and 1 base, with 13 bases remaining between them. The CDR3 is made up of 15 amino acids. In DNA form, the CDR3 reads TGTGCCAGCAGGGACAGTTCCAAGTCCTACAATGAGCAGTTCTTC. Protein sequence: CASRDSSKSYNEQFF.

This clonotype was found many times. The chain carries TRBV20-1 and TRBJ2-1; TRBD2 agrees at 9 bases. Looked up from germline, CDR1 is DFQATT and CDR2 is SNEGSKA (reference sequence). CDR3 length: 14 amino acids. Trimming at V came to 2 bases and at J to 9 bases, leaving 8 bases not matched to a gene. CDR3 DNA sequence: TGCAGTGCTAGACTCCTAGCGGGATGGGGTGAGCAGTTCTTC. Translated: CSARLLAGWGEQFF.

This chain connects TRBV29-1 to TRBJ1-1; 7 positions agree with TRBD1. J gave up 6 bases and V 5 bases, and 3 bases lay outside the gene matches. This CDR3 contains 11 residues. The germline V gene has CDR1 SQVTM and CDR2 ANQGSEA. The CDR3 sequence: CSVFQGAEAFF. The DNA for the CDR3 is TGCAGCGTTTTCCAGGGGGCTGAAGCTTTCTTT.

This clonotype was picked up a small number of times. This chain connects TRBV5-6 to TRBJ1-6; 9 nucleotides align to TRBD1. The CDR3 length is 15 residues. CDR1 is SGHDT, CDR2 YYEEEE, per germline. Unmatched junction bases numbered 6, after V lost 1 base and J lost 10 bases. The CDR3 is CASSLIGTGKSPLHF. The CDR3 DNA is TGTGCCAGCAGCTTGATAGGGACAGGGAAATCACCCCTCCACTTT.

Many counts were recorded for this clonotype. V gene TRBV6-2 or TRBV6-3 combines with J gene TRBJ1-5; D gene ambiguous. The CDR3 runs 16 residues. CDR1 is MNHEY and CDR2 is SVGEGT in the germline V gene. With 8 bases removed from V and 2 bases from J, the gap between germline ends came to 19 bases. The CDR3 reads CASGRLKGPRNQPQHF. The CDR3 DNA is TGTGCCAGCGGACGACTAAAAGGTCCTCGCAATCAGCCCCAGCATTTT.

This chain uses TRBV10-1 with TRBJ2-5; 10 nucleotides match TRBD2. CDR1 and CDR2 from the germline V gene are WNHNN and SYGVQD (reference sequence). V shed 0 bases and J 4 bases; nucleotides not matched to a gene: 5. The CDR3 runs to 16 residues. Here the CDR3 DNA reads TGCGCCAGCAGTGAGTCCCACCGACTAGCGGGAGAGACCCAGTACTTC. Translated: CASSESHRLAGETQYF.

Only a few counts were recorded for this clonotype. The rearrangement joins TRBV5-1 to TRBJ1-2, with D unresolved. The germline V gene has CDR1 SGHRS and CDR2 YFSETQ. This CDR3 region has 15 residues. Trimming left V 0 bases short and J 2 bases short, with 11 bases between. The CDR3 DNA reads TGCGCCAGCAGCTTGGCTCAGGCGGGAAACTATGGCTACACCTTC. Residues: CASSLAQAGNYGYTF.

This clonotype was observed many times. The CDR3, as DNA: TGTGCCATCGTGGGGACTAGCGGAAATGAGCAGTTCTTC. It translates to CAIVGTSGNEQFF. This rearrangement joins TRBV10-3 to TRBJ2-1, with TRBD2 identical over 11 bases. V shed 8 bases and J 7 bases; nucleotides not matched to a gene: 4. This CDR3 has 13 amino acids. Germline lookup yields CDR1 ENHRY and CDR2 SYGVKD.

The sample holds many counts of this clonotype. This chain uses TRBV12-3 or TRBV12-4 with TRBJ1-1; D ambiguous. CDR3 length equals 15 residues. V was trimmed by 4 bases and J by 3 bases, leaving 15 bases between them. CDR3 bases: TGTGCCAGCAGTTCCCTCAAGGGCCCTCACACTGAAGCTTTCTTT. Protein product: CASSSLKGPHTEAFF.

This clonotype appeared a few times. The V call is TRBV3-1, the J call TRBJ2-1; TRBD2 might be the D (6 bases). Germline V gives CDR1 LGHDT, CDR2 YNNKEL (reference sequence). Trimming removed 4 bases from V and 10 bases from J, with 26 bases in between. The CDR3 has 17 residues. The chain's CDR3 is CASSRIRAGLSSREQFF. CDR3 sequence (DNA): TGTGCCAGCAGCCGAATAAGGGCGGGACTCTCCTCAAGGGAGCAGTTCTTC.

The DNA for the CDR3 is TGTGCCAGCAGCCCCGTGAGGGGGACAGGGTACGAGCAGTACTTC. Protein: CASSPVRGTGYEQYF. The chain uses TRBV7-2 and TRBJ2-7; 9 bases match TRBD1. J was trimmed by 4 bases and V by 5 bases; bases with no gene match: 9. This CDR3 is 15 amino acids long. Germline assignment: CDR1 SGHTA and CDR2 FQGNSA. Together with reference TRBV7-2 and TRBJ2-7, the CDR3 gives the full variable domain: GAGVSQSPSNKVTEKGKDVELRCDPISGHTALYWYRQSLGQGLEFLIYFQGNSAPDKSGLPSDRFSAERTGGSVSTLTIQRTQQEDSAVYLCASSPVRGTGYEQYFGPGTRLTVT.

V is TRBV5-1 and J is TRBJ2-1, with 16 bases aligning to TRBD2. The germline V gene has CDR1 SGHRS and CDR2 YFSETQ. The CDR3 runs to 16 residues. V lost 4 bases, J lost 10 bases, and 8 bases stayed unmatched. The CDR3 nucleotides read TGCGCCAGCAGCGCCGGGACTAGCGGGAGGGGTATCGAGCAGTTCTTC. Its protein is CASSAGTSGRGIEQFF.